A selection of T cell receptor beta chains follows, all from one sample in a study of shared clonotypes between healthy human individuals. Assay used: immunoSEQ multiplex PCR; TCRdb lists only in-frame clones, some missing. Of 470,000 or so clones detected, approximately 82% appear once; the ten largest clones hold around 13%. Sequenced: PBMCs. The source of these receptors is a woman between 35 and 50 years old in good health. Some clones in this sample may be carry-over from other donors' samples. CDR3s include the opening cysteine and the closing phenylalanine or tryptophan.

TRBV28 CASSFPRGTNEKLFF
TRBV9 CASSVGSSYNEQFF
TRBV5-1 CASSIRTSGTLGTYNEQFF
TRBV6-4 CASSAEGLAGSDTQYF
TRBV5-4 CASSSPRGGETQYF
TRBV29-1 CSVIQDGTYEQYF
TRBV27 CASSFQREEREQFF
TRBV11-2 CASSLDRQGAVQTQYF
TRBV7-8 CASSPGGTASYEQYF
TRBV28 CAASRRARSNQPQHF
TRBV5-1 CASSLGSGTGSQETQYF
TRBV7-2 CASSLVSPTRLGNTIYF
TRBV11-3 CASSHPGREQYF
TRBV10-1 CASSEKDRDFNGYTF
TRBV19 CASSIRWVIGRKQETQYF
TRBV27 CASSLCRSAHAFEQYF
TRBV5-4 CASSPLRSGYTF
TRBV4-1 CASSTRDRDTDTQYF
TRBV10-3 CASIPTGGRYEQYF
TRBV27 CASSLGSPYNEQFF
TRBV11-3 CASSGLEETQYF
TRBV4-2 CASSTQGGETQYF
TRBV6-1 CASSVAGPLYGYTF
TRBV20-1 CSARGGWGYTF
TRBV11-3 CASSPDGDREETQYF
TRBV27 CASSKWTDAETQYF
TRBV5-4 CASSSQISNNEQFF
TRBV28 CASTPKSFYSNQPQHF
TRBV28 CASRGALEQYF
TRBV4-3 CASSQEADVHGYTF
TRBV6-6 CASSLGYEQYF
TRBV25-1 CASSEFHFRGTPNTEAFF
TRBV18 CASSPPSSSGNTIYF
TRBV2 CASSERFGQHSYEQYF
TRBV29-1 CSVRDRNEQFF
TRBV7-3 CASSFSLGGEAFF
TRBV29-1 CSVGRAGFTYNEQFF
TRBV7-3 CASSARLGTEAFF
TRBV19 CASCRDRVYGYTF
TRBV28 CASGQGRTGELFF
TRBV15 CATSREFTSYEQYF
TRBV28 CASRPGQGFGSQYF
TRBV18 CASSRDRVQYF
TRBV10-3 CAISEGSSSGYTF
TRBV7-9 CASSPYRMTGEQYF
TRBV25-1 CASSEPGQTYEQYF
TRBV11-3 CASSSRWQETQYF
TRBV11-3 CASSRRTGSQETQYF
TRBV23-1 CASSQSSREKGYTF
TRBV5-1 CASSSDGVPNYEQYF
TRBV5-1 CASSFARLAGGYEQYF
TRBV10-3 CAIKRETGLGTEAFF
TRBV6-1 CASSVVYEQYF
TRBV6-6 CASVPGTSVNTGELFF